This T cell receptor (beta chain) was obtained from a study of blood T cell repertoires in COVID-19. Produced via immunoSEQ multiplex PCR; TCRdb's table is partial and in-frame only. The table includes about 230,000 clones, around 89% detected once. Adults between roughly 18 and 95 years of age took part from 24 US areas. Grouping used clinical history reported by participants in a survey and questionnaire. The CDR3 has 14 residues. Germline V gene lookup returns CDR1 SGHTA and CDR2 FQGNSA. The ends lost 5 bases at V and 7 bases at J; junction bases unmatched: 6. The sample comprised PBMCs or T cells enriched from blood (not recorded which). This clonotype was obtained from a woman aged 40-49 years with acute COVID-19. The chain links TRBV7-2 to TRBJ2-1; the match to TRBD1 covers 9 bases. DNA for the CDR3: TGTGCCAGCAGCAAGGACAGGGGAGGGAATGAGCAGTTCTTC. Translating gives CASSKDRGGNEQFF.